Each of the 27 T cell receptor beta chains below was sequenced from the same sample in a study of cytomegalovirus exposure and HLA in healthy donors. The PCR contained 60 Vbeta and 13 Jbeta primers. Some clones are missing from TCRdb's copy, which holds only in-frame ones; the method was immunoSEQ multiplex PCR. In the table there are about 190,000 clones, over 75% of which are singletons. Sequencing used PBMCs. The origin of the receptors is a woman aged 45-65 years in good health and CMV-seropositive.

The chain uses TRBV19 and TRBJ2-1, with 9 bases lining up with TRBD1. The CDR3 is 15 amino acids. CDR1 and CDR2 (germline): LNHDA, SQIVND (reference sequence). Trimming at V came to 5 bases and at J to 5 bases, leaving 7 bases not matched to a gene. The CDR3 region is CASSLTGGYNNEQFF. CDR3 in DNA: TGTGCCAGTAGTCTGACAGGGGGATACAACAATGAGCAGTTCTTC.

A few counts support this clone. This rearrangement joins TRBV6-1 to TRBJ2-7; 7 positions match TRBD1. Germline V gene sequence: CDR1 MNHNS, CDR2 SASEGT. J was trimmed by 7 bases and V by 1 base; bases with no gene match: 7. The CDR3 extends over 14 amino acids. CDR3 DNA: TGTGCCAGCAGTGAAGGAAGGGGGCTAGAAGAGCAGTACTTC. This encodes CASSEGRGLEEQYF.

The CDR3 region has the DNA TGTGCCAGCAGCTCCGGACAGGGTAGCTACGAGCAGTACTTC. It is translated as CASSSGQGSYEQYF. The V and J genes are TRBV5-4 and TRBJ2-7; 8 nucleotides line up with TRBD1. After removal of 3 bases from V and 3 bases from J, the junction contained 5 bases not matched to a gene. CDR1 and CDR2 from the germline V gene are SGHNT and YYREEE (reference sequence). The length of the CDR3 is 14 residues.

This chain uses TRBV6-1 with TRBJ1-5; D might be TRBD1 (6 bases). The CDR3 covers 14 residues. V shed 4 bases and J shed 4 bases, with 11 bases lying between them. Germline CDR1 reads MNHNS; CDR2 reads SASEGT. CDR3 DNA sequence: TGTGCCAGCAGTGGTGACAGGAGGAATCAGCCCCAGCATTTT. It specifies CASSGDRRNQPQHF.

In this sample, this clone turned up a few times. The V and J genes are TRBV5-1 and TRBJ1-3, with D perhaps TRBD1 (5 bases). Germline CDR1 reads SGHRS; CDR2 reads YFSETQ. The CDR3 extends over 15 amino acids. The V end lost 2 bases, the J end lost 0 bases, and 9 bases lay between the germline ends. The CDR3 loop is CASSFGGSSGNTIYF. The DNA of the CDR3 is TGCGCCAGCAGCTTCGGGGGTTCCTCTGGAAACACCATATATTTT. The full variable domain, rest sourced from reference TRBV5-1 and TRBJ1-3, is KAGVTQTPRYLIKTRGQQVTLSCSPISGHRSVSWYQQTPGQGLQFLFEYFSETQRNKGNFPGRFSGRQFSNSRSEMNVSTLELGDSALYLCASSFGGSSGNTIYFGEGSWLTVV.

The V call is TRBV9, the J call TRBJ2-7; TRBD2 matches at 10 bases. V was pared by 0 bases and J by 5 bases, with 5 bases of the junction left unmatched. Germline V gene sequence: CDR1 SGDLS, CDR2 YYNGEE. The CDR3 runs to 15 residues. The chain's CDR3 is CASSVAGGTSDEQYF. CDR3 nucleotides: TGTGCCAGCAGCGTAGCGGGGGGGACTAGCGACGAGCAGTACTTC.

The V call is TRBV2, the J call TRBJ1-2, with 8 bases lining up with TRBD1. V was clipped by 6 bases and J by 7 bases; unmatched bases: 7. Germline V gene data show CDR1 as SNHLY and CDR2 as FYNNEI. The CDR3 runs 13 residues. For the CDR3, the DNA is TGTGCCAGCAGCCCGGGAACAGGGGGTGGCTACACCTTC. Protein sequence: CASSPGTGGGYTF.

V and J are TRBV4-2 and TRBJ2-1; 7 nucleotides match TRBD2. The CDR3 is made up of 16 amino acids. V gave up 0 bases and J gave up 7 bases; unmatched junction bases: 9. Germline lookup yields CDR1 LGHNA and CDR2 YNFKEQ. The CDR3, as DNA: TGTGCCAGCAGCCAAGAAGGCGGGGGTGGTAAGAATGAGCAGTTCTTC. Its protein product is CASSQEGGGGKNEQFF.

The chain links TRBV19 to TRBJ2-5; D is undetermined. CDR1 and CDR2 from the germline V gene are LNHDA and SQIVND (reference sequence). The CDR3 runs 13 residues. Deletions cut 4 bases from V and 1 base from J, with 7 bases between. CDR3 sequence reads: CASSKWAQETQYF. As DNA, the CDR3 is TGTGCCAGTAGTAAGTGGGCCCAAGAGACCCAGTACTTC.

J is TRBJ2-1 and V is TRBV5-1, with no clear D. Germline CDR1 and CDR2: SGHRS and YFSETQ. V lost 2 bases to trimming and J lost 0 bases, with 9 bases between them. The CDR3 totals 15 residues. The CDR3 DNA sequence: TGCGCCAGCAGCTTCCTCCGGAGCTCCTACAATGAGCAGTTCTTC. This encodes CASSFLRSSYNEQFF.

This clone was detected only a few times. J is TRBJ2-5 and V is TRBV5-4; perhaps TRBD2 as D (7 bases). The V and J ends lost 0 bases and 5 bases respectively, with 11 bases between them. Germline lookup yields CDR1 SGHNT and CDR2 YYREEE (reference sequence). This CDR3 contains 14 residues. CDR3 region: CASSLAGGRETQYF. CDR3 DNA: TGTGCCAGCAGCTTGGCCGGGGGGCGGGAGACCCAGTACTTC.

The rearrangement links TRBV6-6 to TRBJ2-5; D possibly corresponds to TRBD2 (5 bases). The V and J ends lost 5 bases and 3 bases respectively, with 16 bases between them. This CDR3 region has 15 residues. Germline-derived CDR1 and CDR2 are MNHNY and SVGAGI (reference sequence). The CDR3 bases are TGTGCCAGCAGTCATCCCGGGAAACCCGAAGAGACCCAGTACTTC. Its protein product is CASSHPGKPEETQYF.

This clone was recorded only once. V is TRBV7-9 and J is TRBJ1-2, with D unresolved. Germline CDR1 SEHNR, CDR2 FQNEAQ (reference sequence). V gave up 5 bases and J gave up 2 bases, with 15 bases separating them. This CDR3 contains 15 residues. For the CDR3, the DNA is TGTGCCAGCAGCCCATATCCGGGGATGAACTATGGCTACACCTTC. Protein: CASSPYPGMNYGYTF.

CDR3 coding DNA: TGTGCCAGCAGCGTAGGAGGGTCCACCGGGGAGCTGTTTTTT. Translation: CASSVGGSTGELFF. This chain uses TRBV9 with TRBJ2-2, with TRBD2 as a possible D gene (5 bases). Trimming stripped 0 bases from V and 4 bases from J, with 7 bases between. Per germline, CDR1 SGDLS and CDR2 YYNGEE. The CDR3 covers 14 residues.

The chain links TRBV7-2 to TRBJ2-3; 11 bases agree with TRBD2. Germline CDR1 and CDR2: SGHTA and FQGNSA. The CDR3 sequence is 17 residues long. The V segment lost 4 bases and the J segment 2 bases; nucleotides outside the gene matches: 8. CDR3 DNA sequence: TGTGCCAGCAGCTACAGACTGACTAGCGGGGCCACAGATACGCAGTATTTT. Residues: CASSYRLTSGATDTQYF.

V and J are TRBV5-4 and TRBJ1-1, with 7 bases matching TRBD1. The CDR3 has 13 residues. After removal of 3 bases from V and 7 bases from J, the junction contained 6 bases not matched to a gene. CDR1 SGHNT and CDR2 YYREEE come from the germline V gene (reference sequence). The CDR3 nucleotides read TGTGCCAGCAGCTCGGGACAGCAATTTGAAGCTTTCTTT. As protein: CASSSGQQFEAFF.

V gene TRBV2 combines with J gene TRBJ2-5; TRBD1 is a possible D gene (5 bases). The germline CDR1 and CDR2 sequences are SNHLY and FYNNEI. V lost 8 bases to trimming and J lost 5 bases, with 18 bases between them. This CDR3 region has 14 residues. CDR3 bases: TGTGCCAGCGTTCCGACCCAGGGCTTCGAGACCCAGTACTTC. Protein: CASVPTQGFETQYF.

The rearrangement uses TRBV5-6 and TRBJ2-2, with D tentatively TRBD1 (5 bases). This CDR3 spans 16 amino acids. Germline V lookup: CDR1 SGHDT, CDR2 YYEEEE. The V end lost 1 base, the J end lost 6 bases, and 16 bases lay between the germline ends. The CDR3 spells CASSLSLGRESGELFF. The CDR3 region has the DNA TGTGCCAGCAGCTTGTCGTTAGGCAGGGAATCCGGGGAGCTGTTTTTT. The full variable domain, completed using reference TRBV5-6 and TRBJ2-2, is DAGVTQSPTHLIKTRGQQVTLRCSPKSGHDTVSWYQQALGQGPQFIFQYYEEEERQRGNFPDRFSGHQFPNYSSELNVNALLLGDSALYLCASSLSLGRESGELFFGEGSRLTVL.

The rearrangement joins TRBV11-3 to TRBJ2-6; 8 nucleotides agree with TRBD1. Germline V gene sequence: CDR1 SGHNT, CDR2 YENEEA. There are 17 residues in the CDR3. Trimming cost V 5 bases and J 0 bases; bases outside gene matches: 6. CDR3 protein: CASSPGQAGSGANVLTF. The CDR3 nucleotides are TGTGCCAGCAGCCCGGGACAGGCGGGCTCTGGGGCCAACGTCCTGACTTTC.

The CDR3 nucleotides read TGCGCCAGCAGCCAAGATTGGGGCTCCATCTACAATGAGCAGTTCTTC. Translated, it gives CASSQDWGSIYNEQFF. V and J are TRBV4-3 and TRBJ2-1; possible D gene TRBD1, 5 bases. V was clipped by 0 bases and J by 3 bases, with 12 bases between them. The CDR3 length is 16 residues. Germline assignment: CDR1 LGHNA and CDR2 YSLEER.

This clone appeared a single time. The gene calls are TRBV6-5 and TRBJ2-7; D possibly corresponds to TRBD2 (7 bases). The CDR3 is 13 amino acids. Trimming stripped 8 bases from V and 3 bases from J, with 14 bases between. Germline V gives CDR1 MNHEY, CDR2 SVGAGI. Here the CDR3 reads CASRPGGRYEQYF. Written as DNA, the CDR3 is TGTGCCAGCCGCCCGGGGGGCCGCTACGAGCAGTACTTC.

This clone occurred once. This chain uses TRBV4-3 with TRBJ1-2, with D maybe TRBD1 (5 bases). This CDR3 comprises 15 residues. The V and J ends lost 2 bases and 4 bases respectively, with 14 bases between them. Germline CDR1 and CDR2: LGHNA and YSLEER. CDR3 DNA sequence: TGCGCCAGCAGCCAATGGGCGGGGGTTTCCTATGGCTACACCTTC. Its protein is CASSQWAGVSYGYTF.

The chain employs TRBV10-1 and TRBJ1-1; D is possibly TRBD1 (6 bases). Trimming pared 0 bases from V and 5 bases from J, leaving 7 bases between. There are 13 residues in the CDR3. The germline V gene encodes CDR1 WNHNN and CDR2 SYGVQD (reference sequence). The CDR3 region is CASSESQGTEAFF. CDR3 sequence (DNA): TGCGCCAGCAGTGAGTCTCAGGGGACTGAAGCTTTCTTT.

This chain connects TRBV9 to TRBJ2-1, with a possible D match to TRBD2 (5 bases). This CDR3 has 15 amino acids. Germline V lookup: CDR1 SGDLS, CDR2 YYNGEE. V lost 0 bases and J 1 base, leaving 8 bases between the germline ends. The CDR3 reads CASSVASTSYNEQFF. CDR3 in DNA: TGTGCCAGCAGCGTAGCTAGCACTTCCTACAATGAGCAGTTCTTC.

CDR3 in amino acids: CASSVTGTGDEQYF. The CDR3 bases are TGTGCCAGCAGCGTTACCGGGACAGGGGACGAGCAGTACTTC. V gene TRBV5-4 combines with J gene TRBJ2-7; the match to TRBD1 covers 10 bases. Per the germline V gene, CDR1 is SGHNT and CDR2 is YYREEE (reference sequence). The CDR3 sequence is 14 residues long. With V trimmed by 4 bases and J by 5 bases, 6 bases remained unmatched.

CDR3 nucleotides: TGCGCCAGCAGCCCCTGGCTCGCTAGCGCCGGGGAGCTGTTTTTT. This codes for CASSPWLASAGELFF. The chain combines TRBV4-3 with TRBJ2-2, with a possible D match to TRBD2 (6 bases). Between the trimmed V and J ends, which lost 4 bases and 6 bases, there was a span of 15 bases. The CDR3 extends over 15 amino acids. Germline CDR1 is LGHNA and CDR2 is YSLEER.

The gene calls are TRBV4-1 and TRBJ1-6, with TRBD1 as a possible D gene (5 bases). V was clipped by 2 bases and J by 6 bases, with 14 bases between them. Per germline, CDR1 MGHRA and CDR2 YSYEKL. This CDR3 contains 16 residues. The CDR3 sequence is CASSQTAPGGNSPLHF. DNA for the CDR3: TGCGCCAGCAGCCAAACGGCCCCCGGGGGTAATTCACCCCTCCACTTT.